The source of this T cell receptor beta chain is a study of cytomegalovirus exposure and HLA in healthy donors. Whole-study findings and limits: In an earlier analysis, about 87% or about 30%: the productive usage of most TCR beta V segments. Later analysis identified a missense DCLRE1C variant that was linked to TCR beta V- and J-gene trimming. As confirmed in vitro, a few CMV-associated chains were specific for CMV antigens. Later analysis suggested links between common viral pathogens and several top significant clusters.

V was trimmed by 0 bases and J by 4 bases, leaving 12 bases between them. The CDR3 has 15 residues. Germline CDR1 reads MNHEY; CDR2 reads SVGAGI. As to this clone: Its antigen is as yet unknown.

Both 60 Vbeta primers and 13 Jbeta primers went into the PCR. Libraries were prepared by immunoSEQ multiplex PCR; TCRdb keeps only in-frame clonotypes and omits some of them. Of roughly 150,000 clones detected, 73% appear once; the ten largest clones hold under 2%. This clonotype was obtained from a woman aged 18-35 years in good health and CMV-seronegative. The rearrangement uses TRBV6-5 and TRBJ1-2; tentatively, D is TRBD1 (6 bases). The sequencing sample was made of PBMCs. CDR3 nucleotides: TGTGCCAGCAGTTACTCTAGTCGAGGGGGCTATGGCTACACCTTC. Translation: CASSYSSRGGYGYTF.